The next 17 T cell receptor beta chains were all read from a single sample in a study of CD8 T cells in Susac syndrome. The authors reverse transcribed 0.5 to 1 ug RNA with random hexamers. A single record per CDR3 protein comes from TCRdb applying MiXCR to the immunoSEQ multiplex PCR reads. This sample carries about 130,000 distinct CDR3 sequences, 85% to 95% of them seen once, and the ten largest clones take roughly 0.2%. Sequenced material: CD8+ T cells from PBMCs. The receptors originated from a human donor with Susac syndrome.

V gene TRBV5-1 combines with J gene TRBJ2-5; no definite D call. This CDR3 is 15 amino acids long. V was cut by 4 bases and J by 5 bases, with 18 bases left in between. CDR1 is SGHRS and CDR2 is YFSETQ in the germline V gene. DNA of the CDR3: TGCGCCAGCAGCCCAGGCCGCGGATTTAGCGAGACCCAGTACTTC. It translates to CASSPGRGFSETQYF.

The V and J genes are TRBV14 and TRBJ1-1; D possibly corresponds to TRBD1 (6 bases). Per the germline V gene, CDR1 is SGHDN and CDR2 is FVKESK. The CDR3 loop spans 13 amino acids. Trimming left V 0 bases short and J 4 bases short, with 6 bases between. CDR3 DNA: TGTGCCAGCAGCCAAGAAGGGGGCACTGAAGCTTTCTTT. It yields the protein CASSQEGGTEAFF.

This clonotype was seen a single time. The chain is built from TRBV12-3 or TRBV12-4 and TRBJ1-1; weak D call: TRBD1 (5 bases). This CDR3 has 15 amino acids. Trimming pared 6 bases from V and 0 bases from J, leaving 14 bases between. CDR3 DNA: TGTGCCAGCAGCTCAGGGCCTTGGTTGAACACTGAAGCTTTCTTT. Translating gives CASSSGPWLNTEAFF.

The chain links TRBV5-1 to TRBJ1-1, with no clear D. The CDR3 is 14 amino acids. The V end lost 4 bases, the J end lost 5 bases, and 15 bases lay between the germline ends. Germline V gene lookup returns CDR1 SGHRS and CDR2 YFSETQ. The CDR3: CASSPSGPGTEAFF. DNA of the CDR3: TGCGCCAGCAGCCCATCCGGGCCTGGGACTGAAGCTTTCTTT. The variable domain in full, with the rest retrieved from reference TRBV5-1 and TRBJ1-1, is KAGVTQTPRYLIKTRGQQVTLSCSPISGHRSVSWYQQTPGQGLQFLFEYFSETQRNKGNFPGRFSGRQFSNSRSEMNVSTLELGDSALYLCASSPSGPGTEAFFGQGTRLTVV.

This clonotype occurred once. CDR3 loop: CASSLAFYDQETQYF. The CDR3 DNA sequence: TGCGCCAGCAGCTTGGCTTTTTACGATCAAGAGACCCAGTACTTC. The rearrangement links TRBV5-1 to TRBJ2-5; D unresolved. The CDR3 is 15 residues long. The germline V gene has CDR1 SGHRS and CDR2 YFSETQ. V lost 0 bases to trimming and J lost 2 bases, with 11 bases between them.

The CDR3 nucleotides read TGTGCCAGCAGCCAAGAACGGGCCAGCGGGAATGAGCAGTTCTTC. It encodes CASSQERASGNEQFF. V gene TRBV3-1 combines with J gene TRBJ2-1; perhaps TRBD2 as D (6 bases). CDR3 length: 15 residues. V was cut by 0 bases and J by 7 bases, with 13 bases left in between. The germline gives CDR1 LGHDT, CDR2 YNNKEL (reference sequence).

The chain has TRBV19 and TRBJ2-1; D is undetermined. V lost 7 bases, J lost 3 bases, and 13 bases lay in between. The CDR3 totals 14 residues. Germline V gene data show CDR1 as LNHDA and CDR2 as SQIVND (reference sequence). The CDR3 loop is CASTGSAYYNEQFF. CDR3 sequence (DNA): TGTGCCAGTACCGGAAGCGCCTACTACAATGAGCAGTTCTTC.

CDR3 sequence reads: CASSGSRDRDYEQYF. CDR3 bases: TGTGCCAGCAGTGGGTCCCGGGACAGGGACTACGAGCAGTACTTC. The chain uses TRBV27 and TRBJ2-7, with 9 bases fitting TRBD1. The ends lost 5 bases at V and 3 bases at J; junction bases unmatched: 8. CDR3 length equals 15 residues. Germline-derived CDR1 and CDR2 are MNHEY and SMNVEV (reference sequence).

The rearrangement joins TRBV29-1 to TRBJ2-7, with 8 bases identical to TRBD1. CDR3 size: 15 residues. The junction had 9 bases not matched to a gene; V was cut back by 5 bases and J by 0 bases. Per germline, CDR1 SQVTM and CDR2 ANQGSEA. The CDR3 sequence: CSVRGGQEISYEQYF. Here the CDR3 DNA reads TGCAGCGTTCGAGGGGGACAGGAAATCTCCTACGAGCAGTACTTC.

This chain connects TRBV7-6 to TRBJ2-7, with a weak D call TRBD2 (5 bases). Trimming pared 2 bases from V and 5 bases from J, leaving 13 bases between. This CDR3 has 14 amino acids. CDR1 SGHVS and CDR2 FNYEAQ come from the germline V gene. This CDR3 reads CASSLRAAEDEQYF. The CDR3 DNA is TGTGCCAGCAGCTTAAGGGCTGCGGAGGACGAGCAGTACTTC.

The chain uses TRBV7-8 and TRBJ2-7; D call uncertain. The CDR3 is 14 amino acids. V was trimmed by 5 bases and J by 4 bases, leaving 15 bases between them. Germline V CDR1 and CDR2: SGHVS, FQNEAQ. The DNA for the CDR3 is TGTGCCAGCAGCCCCCCGCAGGCTCTGTACGAGCAGTACTTC. Translating gives CASSPPQALYEQYF.

The J gene is TRBJ2-3, the V gene TRBV9; the D gene is possibly TRBD2 (6 bases). CDR3 length: 15 residues. V lost 3 bases, J lost 1 base, and 12 bases lay in between. The germline V gene has CDR1 SGDLS and CDR2 YYNGEE. CDR3 in amino acids: CASSARLEGTDTQYF. CDR3 sequence (DNA): TGTGCCAGCAGCGCCCGACTAGAGGGCACAGATACGCAGTATTTT.

The chain carries TRBV9 and TRBJ1-2; D gene uncertain. CDR1 and CDR2 (germline): SGDLS, YYNGEE. The CDR3 loop spans 12 amino acids. Trimming took off 3 bases at V and 5 bases at J, with 8 bases between the two ends. The CDR3 loop reads CASSGEVYGYTF. The CDR3 DNA is TGTGCCAGCAGCGGAGAGGTGTATGGCTACACCTTC.

This clonotype was found a few times. V and J are TRBV5-1 and TRBJ2-7; 10 nucleotides align to TRBD2. CDR3 length: 15 amino acids. CDR1 and CDR2 (germline): SGHRS, YFSETQ. The V gene end was trimmed by 0 bases and the J gene end by 4 bases; junction bases not matched to a gene: 4. In nucleotides, the CDR3 is TGCGCCAGCAGCTTGGGTCCTAGCGGGAGTTACGAGCAGTACTTC. It codes for CASSLGPSGSYEQYF.

The V and J genes are TRBV4-2 and TRBJ1-3, with 7 bases matching TRBD1. J gave up 3 bases and V 4 bases, and 12 bases lay outside the gene matches. Germline V gives CDR1 LGHNA, CDR2 YNFKEQ. This CDR3 spans 17 amino acids. The CDR3 nucleotides read TGTGCCAGCAGCCGCCCGGGACAGACCGCTATTGGAAACACCATATATTTT. Its protein product is CASSRPGQTAIGNTIYF.

The chain links TRBV27 to TRBJ1-3; D remains unclear. CDR3 length equals 13 residues. Germline assignment: CDR1 MNHEY and CDR2 SMNVEV (reference sequence). V gave up 4 bases and J gave up 0 bases, with 4 bases separating them. Here the CDR3 DNA reads TGTGCCAGCAGTTACTCCTCTGGAAACACCATATATTTT. This gives the protein CASSYSSGNTIYF.

The chain couples TRBV13 to TRBJ1-1, with D maybe TRBD1 (6 bases). The germline V and J ends were trimmed by 7 bases and 8 bases, with 14 bases remaining between them. The CDR3 has 12 amino acids. CDR1 is PRHDT and CDR2 is FYEKMQ in the germline V gene (reference sequence). CDR3 nucleotides: TGTGCCAGCACCCTATTACAGGGAGAAGCTTTCTTT. Its protein product is CASTLLQGEAFF.